The T cell receptor beta chain described here comes from a study of T cell responses to AZD1222 COVID-19 vaccine. Study-wide points: Across the whole spike, CD4 TCRs peaked at regions 160-218 and 743-854.

A word on this clone: Its antigen is unknown.

The CDR3 has 13 residues. In germline, CDR1 is LNHDA, CDR2 SQIVND (reference sequence). V was shortened by 3 bases and J by 3 bases, with 5 bases between the two germline ends. Using immunoSEQ multiplex PCR, the repertoire was profiled, and TCRdb retains in-frame clones only, with some absent. The sample includes approximately 43,000 clones, about nine tenths seen only once; the top ten take 25%. The sequence was collected from an adult who received the AZD1222 COVID-19 vaccine. The chain carries TRBV19 and TRBJ1-4, with D maybe TRBD1 (5 bases). The specimen was peripheral blood, collected 28 days after the second AZD1222 dose. The CDR3 DNA follows: TGTGCCAGTAGTATGACAGCTAATGAAAAACTGTTTTTT. Amino acid sequence: CASSMTANEKLFF.